One sample yielded the 18 T cell receptor beta chains listed below, sequenced in a study of blood T cells in healthy people across ages. The second PCR ran roughly 6 to 11 cycles with a sample-barcoded 5' primer and J-beta primers. TCRdb recomputed calls from the 5' RACE reads with MiXCR, one row per CDR3 protein. The sample holds 540,000 or so distinct CDR3 sequences; 25% to 30% are singletons and the top ten take around a sixth. Specimen: blood. Every receptor here comes from a woman in her 70s in good health.

This chain connects TRBV7-9 to TRBJ1-4; D possibly corresponds to TRBD1 (6 bases). The V end was cut by 2 bases, the J end by 5 bases, with 15 bases between. Germline V gene sequence: CDR1 SEHNR, CDR2 FQNEAQ (reference sequence). CDR3 length equals 16 residues. CDR3 DNA sequence: TGTGCCAGCAGCTTACTTGGTACAGGGACAAATGAAAAACTGTTTTTT. Protein product: CASSLLGTGTNEKLFF.

This clonotype has a handful of counts. This chain joins TRBV12-3 or TRBV12-4 and TRBJ1-4; 8 nucleotides agree with TRBD1. V was pared by 6 bases and J by 8 bases, with 8 bases of the junction left unmatched. The CDR3 sequence is 14 residues long. The CDR3 reads CASSSDRGDEKLFF. The CDR3 DNA reads TGTGCCAGCAGCTCCGACAGGGGCGACGAAAAACTGTTTTTT.

This clonotype was seen more than once but under ten times. The chain couples TRBV4-3 to TRBJ1-6; the D is unclear. CDR1 and CDR2 from the germline V gene are LGHNA and YSLEER. The CDR3 is made up of 16 amino acids. With 3 bases removed from V and 2 bases from J, the gap between germline ends came to 11 bases. CDR3 DNA: TGCGCCAGCAGCCATTCTCCCGGGGCCTATAATTCACCCCTCCACTTT. Its protein product is CASSHSPGAYNSPLHF.

This clonotype was detected a few times. The genes are TRBV15 and TRBJ1-2; D is possibly TRBD1 (5 bases). The V gene lost 6 bases and the J gene lost 4 bases, with 12 bases spanning the gap. Germline V lookup: CDR1 LNHNV, CDR2 YYDKDF (reference sequence). The CDR3 covers 13 residues. The CDR3 sequence: CATRGYRFYGYTF. The CDR3 DNA follows: TGTGCCACCAGAGGGTACAGGTTCTATGGCTACACCTTC.

The V call is TRBV4-1, the J call TRBJ1-5, with 7 bases that match TRBD1. Unmatched junction bases numbered 5, after V lost 4 bases and J lost 5 bases. Germline loops: CDR1 MGHRA, CDR2 YSYEKL. The CDR3 consists of 14 residues. CDR3 residues: CASSPRQGDQPQHF. In nucleotides, the CDR3 is TGCGCCAGCAGCCCTCGACAGGGAGATCAGCCCCAGCATTTT.

The CDR3 is CASSLVPNYEQYF. CDR3 sequence (DNA): TGTGCCAGCAGCTTAGTTCCGAATTACGAGCAGTACTTC. The gene calls are TRBV7-9 and TRBJ2-1; no clear D. The assigned J gene may be wrong: the sequence end matches TRBJ2-7 better. Germline CDR1 is SEHNR and CDR2 is FQNEAQ (reference sequence). This CDR3 has 13 amino acids.

This clonotype was counted between two and nine times. The chain couples TRBV7-6 to TRBJ1-1; a weak D match, TRBD1 (5 bases). The CDR3 contains 23 residues. Per the germline V gene, CDR1 is SGHVS and CDR2 is FNYEAQ. V was shortened by 3 bases and J by 1 base, with 36 bases between the two germline ends. This CDR3 reads CASSLTNTLSGENAGRPNTEAFF. The CDR3 coding sequence is TGTGCCAGCAGCTTGACCAACACTCTGTCTGGGGAGAATGCAGGGCGACCGAACACTGAAGCTTTCTTT.

This clonotype was counted a few times. The chain uses TRBV12-3 or TRBV12-4 and TRBJ1-6, with D tentatively TRBD1 (5 bases). The ends were cut back, 3 bases at V and 6 bases at J, with 12 bases in the middle. The CDR3 consists of 15 residues. CDR3 coding DNA: TGTGCCAGCAGTTTTAGGCGGACACTTAATTCACCCCTCCACTTT. This codes for CASSFRRTLNSPLHF.

The CDR3 bases are TGCAGTGCTAGAGCTCCAACGGGACTCCAAGAGACCCAGTACTTC. Encoded protein: CSARAPTGLQETQYF. The rearrangement uses TRBV20-1 and TRBJ2-1, with D maybe TRBD2 (6 bases). The J call may be faulty, since TRBJ2-5 better matches the DNA end. Germline values: CDR1 DFQATT, CDR2 SNEGSKA (reference sequence). This CDR3 contains 15 residues.

This clonotype turned up a few times. The CDR3 nucleotides are TGTGCCAGCAGCCTCCAGGGGGCAGGTTCACCCCTCCACTTT. Amino acid sequence: CASSLQGAGSPLHF. The chain carries TRBV7-2 and TRBJ1-6; 8 nucleotides match TRBD1. This CDR3 has 14 amino acids. The ends lost 5 bases at V and 9 bases at J; junction bases unmatched: 6. CDR1 is SGHTA, CDR2 FQGNSA, per germline.

This chain links TRBV12-3 or TRBV12-4 with TRBJ1-2, with 9 bases lining up with TRBD1. This CDR3 spans 16 amino acids. The V gene end was trimmed by 8 bases and the J gene end by 5 bases; junction bases not matched to a gene: 15. CDR3 protein: CASAPITGTGLYGYTF. The CDR3 nucleotides are TGTGCCAGCGCCCCTATAACAGGGACAGGGCTTTATGGCTACACCTTC.

Many counts were recorded for this clonotype. The J gene is TRBJ2-2, the V gene TRBV11-2, with 10 bases matching TRBD1. After removal of 6 bases from V and 4 bases from J, the junction contained 8 bases not matched to a gene. The CDR3 loop spans 16 amino acids. CDR1 is SGHAT and CDR2 is FQNNGV in the germline V gene. The CDR3 nucleotides are TGTGCCAGCAGTGGGACAGGGGCGATTACCACCGGGGAGCTGTTTTTT. Translation gives CASSGTGAITTGELFF. Drawing the rest from reference TRBV11-2 and TRBJ2-2, the complete variable domain is EAGVAQSPRYKIIEKRQSVAFWCNPISGHATLYWYQQILGQGPKLLIQFQNNGVVDDSQLPKDRFSAERLKGVDSTLKIQPAKLEDSAVYLCASSGTGAITTGELFFGEGSRLTVL.

This clonotype was counted a few times. The chain employs TRBV12-3 or TRBV12-4 and TRBJ2-7, with D unclear. The CDR3 contains 15 residues. Trimming left V 1 base short and J 1 base short, with 11 bases between. The CDR3 bases are TGTGCCAGCAGTTTAGACGTGCAGCCTTCCTACGAGCAGTACTTC. It codes for CASSLDVQPSYEQYF.

Only a few counts were recorded for this clonotype. The gene calls are TRBV18 and TRBJ2-1; D is perhaps TRBD1 (5 bases). The CDR3 runs to 16 residues. CDR1 and CDR2 from the germline V gene are KGHSH and LQKENI. V was clipped by 6 bases and J by 1 base, with 16 bases between them. CDR3 loop: CASSQGSGPSYNEQFF. Here the CDR3 DNA reads TGTGCCAGCTCCCAGGGTTCGGGCCCTTCCTACAATGAGCAGTTCTTC.

A few counts support this clonotype. This rearrangement joins TRBV5-1 to TRBJ2-5; TRBD1 agrees at 10 bases. The CDR3 loop spans 17 amino acids. After removal of 4 bases from V and 5 bases from J, the junction contained 14 bases not matched to a gene. CDR1 and CDR2 from the germline V gene are SGHRS and YFSETQ. The CDR3 here is CASSLRAGTGVIETQYF. The CDR3 DNA follows: TGCGCCAGCAGCCTAAGAGCCGGGACAGGGGTGATCGAGACCCAGTACTTC.

This clonotype was seen repeatedly, ten times or more. V usage is TRBV29-1 and J usage is TRBJ1-2; D uncertain. Trimming removed 8 bases at V and 2 bases at J, with 9 bases between. The germline V gene encodes CDR1 SQVTM and CDR2 ANQGSEA. The CDR3 length is 11 residues. The CDR3 is CSIVLNYGYTF. DNA for the CDR3: TGCAGCATCGTCCTGAACTATGGCTACACCTTC.

The chain combines TRBV5-1 with TRBJ1-4, with D unclear. CDR1 and CDR2 (germline): SGHRS, YFSETQ. The CDR3 loop spans 12 amino acids. Trimming cost V 6 bases and J 3 bases, with 6 bases left between them. The CDR3 sequence: CASMGANEKLFF. In nucleotides, the CDR3 is TGCGCCAGCATGGGAGCTAATGAAAAACTGTTTTTT.

The chain links TRBV12-3 or TRBV12-4 to TRBJ1-2, with 8 bases aligning to TRBD1. The CDR3 sequence is 13 residues long. V dropped 5 bases and J dropped 10; count of bases not matched to a gene: 9. The CDR3 DNA reads TGTGCCAGCAGTAACGGACAGGGATCCCCCTACACCTTC. Translation gives CASSNGQGSPYTF.